Sequencing of this T cell receptor beta chain was carried out in a study of Ad26.COV2.S vaccination and SARS-CoV-2 variants. Across the whole study: In the COV1001 trial, the donor was in the Ad26.COV2.S arm. Intramuscularly, Ad26.COV2.S was given either once or twice, 56 days apart.

Treatment given: approximately 18 received Ad26.COV2.S at low or high dose, single or two shots; about 5 received placebo; per-sample allocation not given. The samples date from day 63 after the first vaccine or placebo injection. Within Boston, the person who donated was an adult of 18-55 years. This CDR3 is built from 16 residues. Looked up from germline, CDR1 is ENHRY and CDR2 is SYGVKD. The V and J ends lost 6 bases and 4 bases, in that order; junction bases with no gene match: 10. Assay used: immunoSEQ multiplex PCR; TCRdb lists only in-frame clones, some missing. The table includes hundreds of thousands of clones, about 87% detected once.

This clonotype was obtained from a person between 18 and 65 years old who received the Ad26.COV2.S COVID-19 vaccine or a placebo. This chain joins TRBV10-3 and TRBJ1-1; the match to TRBD1 covers 11 bases. The sample in question was peripheral blood, obtained in a trial of Ad26.COV2.S vaccine versus placebo. CDR3 sequence (DNA): TGTGCCATCAGGCCGGGACAGGGGGGGTCTAGCACTGAAGCTTTCTTT. Protein: CAIRPGQGGSSTEAFF.